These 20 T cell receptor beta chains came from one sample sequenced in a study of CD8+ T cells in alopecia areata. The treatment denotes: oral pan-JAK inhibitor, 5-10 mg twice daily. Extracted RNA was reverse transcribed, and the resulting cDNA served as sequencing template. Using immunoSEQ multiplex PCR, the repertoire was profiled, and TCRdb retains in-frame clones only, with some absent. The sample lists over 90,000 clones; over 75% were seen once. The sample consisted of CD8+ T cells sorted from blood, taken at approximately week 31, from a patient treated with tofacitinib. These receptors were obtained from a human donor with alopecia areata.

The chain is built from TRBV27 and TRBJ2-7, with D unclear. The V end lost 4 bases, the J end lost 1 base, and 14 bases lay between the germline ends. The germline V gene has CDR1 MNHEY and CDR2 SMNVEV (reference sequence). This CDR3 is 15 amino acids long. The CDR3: CASSSFSDVSYEQYF. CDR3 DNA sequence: TGTGCCAGCAGTTCATTTTCGGACGTATCCTACGAGCAGTACTTC.

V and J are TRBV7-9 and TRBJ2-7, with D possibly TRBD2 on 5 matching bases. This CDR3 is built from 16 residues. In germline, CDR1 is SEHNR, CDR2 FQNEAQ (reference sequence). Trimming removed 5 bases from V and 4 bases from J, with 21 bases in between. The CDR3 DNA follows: TGTGCCAGCAGCCCGTATTCGGGGAGTCTCCGTTACGAGCAGTACTTC. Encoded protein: CASSPYSGSLRYEQYF. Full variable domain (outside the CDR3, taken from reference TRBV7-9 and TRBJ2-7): DTGVSQNPRHKITKRGQNVTFRCDPISEHNRLYWYRQTLGQGPEFLTYFQNEAQLEKSRLLSDRFSAERPKGSFSTLEIQRTEQGDSAMYLCASSPYSGSLRYEQYFGPGTRLTVT.

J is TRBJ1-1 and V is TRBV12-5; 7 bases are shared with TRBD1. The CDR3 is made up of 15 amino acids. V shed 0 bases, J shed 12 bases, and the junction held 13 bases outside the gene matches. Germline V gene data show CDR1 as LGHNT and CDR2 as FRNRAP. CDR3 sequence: CASGLVGPLSDRTFF. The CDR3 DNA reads TGTGCTAGTGGTTTGGTAGGGCCCCTTTCGGACAGGACTTTCTTT. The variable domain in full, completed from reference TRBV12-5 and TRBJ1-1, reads DARVTQTPRHKVTEMGQEVTMRCQPILGHNTVFWYRQTMMQGLELLAYFRNRAPLDDSGMPKDRFSAEMPDATLATLKIQPSEPRDSAVYFCASGLVGPLSDRTFFGQGTRLTVV.

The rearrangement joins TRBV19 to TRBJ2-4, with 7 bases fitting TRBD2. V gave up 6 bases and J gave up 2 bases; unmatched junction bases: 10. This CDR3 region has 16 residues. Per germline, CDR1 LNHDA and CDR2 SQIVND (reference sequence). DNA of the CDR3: TGTGCCAGTAGCGGTCGCGGGGGAAGGACCAAAAACATTCAGTACTTC. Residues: CASSGRGGRTKNIQYF.

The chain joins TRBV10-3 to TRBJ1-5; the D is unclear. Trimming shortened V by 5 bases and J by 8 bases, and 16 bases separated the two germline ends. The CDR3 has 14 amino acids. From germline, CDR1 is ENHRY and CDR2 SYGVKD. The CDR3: CAISHRWAAEPQHF. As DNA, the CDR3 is TGTGCCATCAGTCATCGCTGGGCCGCGGAGCCCCAGCATTTT.

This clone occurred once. This CDR3 is CSVEDPGQGNNEQFF. The CDR3 DNA is TGCAGCGTTGAAGATCCAGGACAGGGTAACAATGAGCAGTTCTTC. This chain links TRBV29-1 with TRBJ2-1; 8 bases are shared with TRBD1. Germline V gives CDR1 SQVTM, CDR2 ANQGSEA. The CDR3 consists of 15 residues. J lost 5 bases, V lost 0 bases, and 6 bases had no gene match.

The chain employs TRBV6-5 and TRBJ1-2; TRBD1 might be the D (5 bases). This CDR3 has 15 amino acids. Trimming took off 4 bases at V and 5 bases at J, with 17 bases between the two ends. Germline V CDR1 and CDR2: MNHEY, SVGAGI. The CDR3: CASSSLPGEAYGYTF. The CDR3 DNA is TGTGCCAGCAGTTCCTTACCGGGGGAAGCGTATGGCTACACCTTC.

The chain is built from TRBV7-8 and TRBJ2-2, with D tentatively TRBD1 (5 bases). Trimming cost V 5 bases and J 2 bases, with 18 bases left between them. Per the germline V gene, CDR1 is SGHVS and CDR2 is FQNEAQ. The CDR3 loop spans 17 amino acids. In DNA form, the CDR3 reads TGTGCCAGCAGCCAACTTATTCTTGACAGTAACACCGGGGAGCTGTTTTTT. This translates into CASSQLILDSNTGELFF.

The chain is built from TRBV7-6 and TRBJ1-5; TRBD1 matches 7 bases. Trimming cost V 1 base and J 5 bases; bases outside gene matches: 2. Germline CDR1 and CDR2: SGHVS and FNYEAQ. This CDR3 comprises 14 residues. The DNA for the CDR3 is TGTGCCAGCAGCTTAGGTGGGACAGATCAGCCCCAGCATTTT. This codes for CASSLGGTDQPQHF.

CDR3 loop: CASSYWLAGEGGELFF. CDR3 nucleotides: TGTGCCAGCAGTTACTGGCTAGCGGGAGAGGGCGGGGAGCTGTTTTTT. V is TRBV6-6 and J is TRBJ2-2, with TRBD2 matching over 10 bases. This CDR3 contains 16 residues. Trimming cost V 1 base and J 7 bases; bases outside gene matches: 6. The germline gives CDR1 MNHNY, CDR2 SVGAGI (reference sequence).

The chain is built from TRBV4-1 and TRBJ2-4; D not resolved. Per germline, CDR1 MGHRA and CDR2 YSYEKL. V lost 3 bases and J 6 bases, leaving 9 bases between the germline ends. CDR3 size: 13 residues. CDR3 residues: CASSHSAGNIQYF. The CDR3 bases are TGCGCCAGCAGCCATTCAGCAGGAAACATTCAGTACTTC.

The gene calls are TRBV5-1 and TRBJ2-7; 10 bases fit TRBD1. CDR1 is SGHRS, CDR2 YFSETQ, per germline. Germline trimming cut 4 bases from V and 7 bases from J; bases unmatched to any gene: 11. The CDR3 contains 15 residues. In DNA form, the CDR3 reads TGCGCCAGCAGCCCTACCGGGACAGGGGAAAGGGAGCAGTACTTC. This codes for CASSPTGTGEREQYF.

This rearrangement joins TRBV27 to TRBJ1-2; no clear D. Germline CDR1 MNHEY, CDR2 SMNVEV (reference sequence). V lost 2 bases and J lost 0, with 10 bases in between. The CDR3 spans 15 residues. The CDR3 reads CASSLRAEANYGYTF. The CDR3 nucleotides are TGTGCCAGCAGTTTAAGAGCAGAAGCTAACTATGGCTACACCTTC.

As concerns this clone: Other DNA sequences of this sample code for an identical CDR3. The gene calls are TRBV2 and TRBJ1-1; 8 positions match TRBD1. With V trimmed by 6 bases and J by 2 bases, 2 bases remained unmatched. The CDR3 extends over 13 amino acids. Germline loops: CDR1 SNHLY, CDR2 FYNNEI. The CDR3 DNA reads TGTGCCAGCAGAGGACAGGGCAACACTGAAGCTTTCTTT. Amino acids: CASRGQGNTEAFF.

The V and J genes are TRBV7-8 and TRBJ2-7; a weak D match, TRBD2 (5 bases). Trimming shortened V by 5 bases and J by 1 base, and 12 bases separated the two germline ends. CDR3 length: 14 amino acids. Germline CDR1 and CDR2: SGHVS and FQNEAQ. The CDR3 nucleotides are TGTGCCAGCAGCCAAAGTGGAGGTTCCTACGAGCAGTACTTC. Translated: CASSQSGGSYEQYF.

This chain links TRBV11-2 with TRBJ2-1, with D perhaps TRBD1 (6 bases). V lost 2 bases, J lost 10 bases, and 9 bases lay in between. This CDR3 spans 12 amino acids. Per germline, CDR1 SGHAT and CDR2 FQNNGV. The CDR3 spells CASSLTGSEQFF. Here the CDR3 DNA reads TGTGCCAGCAGCTTAACAGGGAGCGAGCAGTTCTTC.

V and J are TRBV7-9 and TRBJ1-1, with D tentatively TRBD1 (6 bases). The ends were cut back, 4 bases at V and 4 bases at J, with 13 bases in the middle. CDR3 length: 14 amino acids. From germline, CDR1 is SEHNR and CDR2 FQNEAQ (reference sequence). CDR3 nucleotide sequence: TGTGCCAGCAGCTCCCCCACAGGGTTCACTGAAGCTTTCTTT. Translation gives CASSSPTGFTEAFF.

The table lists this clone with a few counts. This chain's CDR3 is CSVEDPTSSYNEQFF. CDR3 bases: TGCAGCGTTGAAGATCCAACAAGCTCCTACAATGAGCAGTTCTTC. The V call is TRBV29-1, the J call TRBJ2-1; D uncertain. With 0 bases removed from V and 0 bases from J, the gap between germline ends came to 9 bases. The germline gives CDR1 SQVTM, CDR2 ANQGSEA. The CDR3 spans 15 residues.

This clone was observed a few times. CDR3 sequence (DNA): TGCGCCAGCAGCCAAGAGGGAACCCTCTATGGCTACACCTTC. It is translated as CASSQEGTLYGYTF. This rearrangement joins TRBV4-1 to TRBJ1-2; D not certain. This CDR3 is built from 14 residues. Germline-derived CDR1 and CDR2 are MGHRA and YSYEKL. V gave up 0 bases and J gave up 4 bases, with 9 bases separating them.

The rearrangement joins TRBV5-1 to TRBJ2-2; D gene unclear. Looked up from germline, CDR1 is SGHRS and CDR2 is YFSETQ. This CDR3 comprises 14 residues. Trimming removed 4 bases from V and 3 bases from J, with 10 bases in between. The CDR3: CASSPSSYTGELFF. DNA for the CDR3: TGCGCCAGCAGCCCATCTTCATACACCGGGGAGCTGTTTTTT.